The text below deals with one T cell receptor beta chain. Method: immunoSEQ multiplex PCR; TCRdb's copy keeps in-frame clones and lacks some. This table has 230,000 or so clones, 80% to 85% appearing once. This entry comes from a study of blood T cell repertoires in COVID-19. Study summary: The United States, Italy and Spain provided the acute and convalescent COVID-19 samples. T cells, B-cell-depleted T cells, or PBMCs supplied cDNA or gDNA.

The origin of this receptor is a man aged 50-60 years with active or convalescent COVID-19. Sequenced material: peripheral blood.

The CDR3 DNA follows: TGTGCCAGCAGGGGCCGGGACACCTCCTACGAGCAGTACTTC. Residues: CASRGRDTSYEQYF. The gene calls are TRBV27 and TRBJ2-7; D perhaps matches TRBD1 (6 bases). Germline V lookup: CDR1 MNHEY, CDR2 SMNVEV (reference sequence). The CDR3 runs 14 residues. V lost 6 bases, J lost 0 bases, and 12 bases lay in between.